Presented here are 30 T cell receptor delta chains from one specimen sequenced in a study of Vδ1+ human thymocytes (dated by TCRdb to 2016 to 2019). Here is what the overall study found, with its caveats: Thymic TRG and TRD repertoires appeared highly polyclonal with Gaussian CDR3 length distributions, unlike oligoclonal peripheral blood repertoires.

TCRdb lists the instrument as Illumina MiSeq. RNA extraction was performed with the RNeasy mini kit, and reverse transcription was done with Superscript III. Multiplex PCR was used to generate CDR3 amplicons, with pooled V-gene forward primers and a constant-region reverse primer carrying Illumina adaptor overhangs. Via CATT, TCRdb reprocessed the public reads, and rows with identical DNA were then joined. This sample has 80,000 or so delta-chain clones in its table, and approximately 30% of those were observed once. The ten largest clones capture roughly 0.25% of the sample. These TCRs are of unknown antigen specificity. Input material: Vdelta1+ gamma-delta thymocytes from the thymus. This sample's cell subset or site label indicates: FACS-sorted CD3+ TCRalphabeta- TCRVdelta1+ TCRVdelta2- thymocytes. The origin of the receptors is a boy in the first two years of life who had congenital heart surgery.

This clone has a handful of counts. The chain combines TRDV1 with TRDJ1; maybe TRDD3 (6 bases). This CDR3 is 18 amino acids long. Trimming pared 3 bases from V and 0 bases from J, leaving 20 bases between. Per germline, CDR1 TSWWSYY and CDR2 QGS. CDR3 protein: CALGEATGIVSYTDKLIF. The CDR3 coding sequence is TGTGCTCTTGGGGAGGCTACTGGGATTGTTTCGTACACCGATAAACTCATCTTT.

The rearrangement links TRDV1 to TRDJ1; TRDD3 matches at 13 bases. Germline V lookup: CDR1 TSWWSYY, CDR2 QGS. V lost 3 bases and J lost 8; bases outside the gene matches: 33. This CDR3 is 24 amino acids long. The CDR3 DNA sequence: TGTGCTCTTGGGGATGGTGCCCATAGACCTCCTTCCTCCACTAAGTACTGGGGGATACGGAAACTCATCTTT. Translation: CALGDGAHRPPSSTKYWGIRKLIF.

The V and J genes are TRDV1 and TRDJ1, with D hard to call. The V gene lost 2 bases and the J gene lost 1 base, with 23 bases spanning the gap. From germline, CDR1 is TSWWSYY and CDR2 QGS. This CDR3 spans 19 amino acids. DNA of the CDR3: TGTGCTCTTGGGGAAGTCAAAGGACCCGCCTCCGTGTGCACCGATAAACTCATCTTT. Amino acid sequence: CALGEVKGPASVCTDKLIF.

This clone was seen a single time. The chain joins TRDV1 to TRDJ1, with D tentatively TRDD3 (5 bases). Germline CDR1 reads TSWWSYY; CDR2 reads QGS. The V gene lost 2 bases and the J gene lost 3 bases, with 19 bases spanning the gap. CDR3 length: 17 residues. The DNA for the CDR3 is TGTGCTCTTGGGGAAGCGGTAGGGGGCCTCCCCCCCGATAAACTCATCTTT. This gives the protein CALGEAVGGLPPDKLIF.

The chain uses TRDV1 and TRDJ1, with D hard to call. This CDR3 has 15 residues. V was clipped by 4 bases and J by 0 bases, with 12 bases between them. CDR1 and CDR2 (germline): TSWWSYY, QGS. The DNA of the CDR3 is TGTGCTCTTGGGGTCCAATTCCCTTACACCGATAAACTCATCTTT. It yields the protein CALGVQFPYTDKLIF.

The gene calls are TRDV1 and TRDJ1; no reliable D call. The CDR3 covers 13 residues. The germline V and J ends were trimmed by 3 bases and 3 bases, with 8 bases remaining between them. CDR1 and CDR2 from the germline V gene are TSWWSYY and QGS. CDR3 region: CALGEYNPDKLIF. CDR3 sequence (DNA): TGTGCTCTTGGGGAGTACAATCCCGATAAACTCATCTTT.

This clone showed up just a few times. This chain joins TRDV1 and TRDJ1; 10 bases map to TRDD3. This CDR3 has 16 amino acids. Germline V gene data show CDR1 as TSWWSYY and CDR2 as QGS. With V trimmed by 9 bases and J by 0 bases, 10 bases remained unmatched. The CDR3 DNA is TGTGCTCTGACCTACGGGGGATACGGGTACACCGATAAACTCATCTTT. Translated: CALTYGGYGYTDKLIF.

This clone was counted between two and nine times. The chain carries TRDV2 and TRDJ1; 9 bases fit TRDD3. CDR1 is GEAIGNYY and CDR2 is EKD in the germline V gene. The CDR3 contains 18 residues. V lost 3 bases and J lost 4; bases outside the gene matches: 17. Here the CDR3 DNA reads TGTGCCTGTGACTACCCTGGAGGCCGGGGGATACCCCTCGATAAACTCATCTTT. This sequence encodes CACDYPGGRGIPLDKLIF.

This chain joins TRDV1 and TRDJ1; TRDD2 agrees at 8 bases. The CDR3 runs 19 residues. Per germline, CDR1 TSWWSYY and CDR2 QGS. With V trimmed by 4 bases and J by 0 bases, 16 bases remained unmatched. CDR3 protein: CALGGPSFLRGWYTDKLIF. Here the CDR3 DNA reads TGTGCTCTTGGGGGTCCTTCCTTCCTAAGGGGCTGGTACACCGATAAACTCATCTTT.

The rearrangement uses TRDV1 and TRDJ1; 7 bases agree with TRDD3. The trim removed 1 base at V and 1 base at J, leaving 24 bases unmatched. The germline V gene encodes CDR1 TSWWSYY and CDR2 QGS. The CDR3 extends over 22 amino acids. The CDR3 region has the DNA TGTGCTCTTGGGGAACGGGTTGACGGCACTGAGGGATACCTCCTATCCACCGATAAACTCATCTTT. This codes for CALGERVDGTEGYLLSTDKLIF.

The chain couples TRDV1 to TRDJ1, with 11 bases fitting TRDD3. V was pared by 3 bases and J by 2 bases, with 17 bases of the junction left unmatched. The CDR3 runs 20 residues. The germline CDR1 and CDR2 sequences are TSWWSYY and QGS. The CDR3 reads CALGDINTVLGDRLTDKLIF. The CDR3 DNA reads TGTGCTCTTGGGGATATCAACACCGTACTGGGGGATAGGCTGACCGATAAACTCATCTTT.

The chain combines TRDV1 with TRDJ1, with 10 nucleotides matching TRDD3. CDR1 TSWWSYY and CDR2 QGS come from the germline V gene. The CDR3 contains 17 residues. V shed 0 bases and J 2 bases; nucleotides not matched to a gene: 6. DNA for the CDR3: TGTGCTCTTGGGGAACTCCCGACTGGGGGATTAACCGATAAACTCATCTTT. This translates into CALGELPTGGLTDKLIF.

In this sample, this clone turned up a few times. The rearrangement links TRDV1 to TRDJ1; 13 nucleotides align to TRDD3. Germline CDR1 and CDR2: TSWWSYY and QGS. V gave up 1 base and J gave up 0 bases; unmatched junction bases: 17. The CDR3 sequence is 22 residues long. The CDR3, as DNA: TGTGCTCTTGGGGAACGACCCTCCCACTGGGGGATACGCGTTGGGTACACCGATAAACTCATCTTT. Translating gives CALGERPSHWGIRVGYTDKLIF.

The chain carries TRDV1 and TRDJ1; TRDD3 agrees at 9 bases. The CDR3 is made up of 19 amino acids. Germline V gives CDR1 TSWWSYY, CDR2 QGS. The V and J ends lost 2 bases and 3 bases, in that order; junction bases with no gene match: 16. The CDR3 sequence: CALGEDLLCLGDAADKLIF. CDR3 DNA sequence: TGTGCTCTTGGGGAAGACCTACTATGTCTGGGGGATGCAGCCGATAAACTCATCTTT.

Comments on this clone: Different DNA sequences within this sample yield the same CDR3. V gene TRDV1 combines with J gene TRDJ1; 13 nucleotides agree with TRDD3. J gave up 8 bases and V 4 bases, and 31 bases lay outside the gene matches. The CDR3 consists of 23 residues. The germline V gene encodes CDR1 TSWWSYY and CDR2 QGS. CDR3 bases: TGTGCTCTTGGGGGCCTGTCTCTATGTCTTACTGGGGGATACGAGCGTTCCACGACCAAACTCATCTTT. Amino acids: CALGGLSLCLTGGYERSTTKLIF.

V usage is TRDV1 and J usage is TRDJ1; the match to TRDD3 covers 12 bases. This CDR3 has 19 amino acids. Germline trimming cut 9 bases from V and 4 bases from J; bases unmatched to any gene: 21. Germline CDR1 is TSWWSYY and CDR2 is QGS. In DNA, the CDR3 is TGTGCTCTCCGCACTTCCTACGAAACGGCTGGGGGATACGACGATAAACTCATCTTT. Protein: CALRTSYETAGGYDDKLIF.

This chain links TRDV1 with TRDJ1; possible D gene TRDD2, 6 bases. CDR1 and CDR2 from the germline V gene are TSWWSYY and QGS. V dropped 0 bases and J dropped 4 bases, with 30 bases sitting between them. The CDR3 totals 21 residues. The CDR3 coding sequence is TGTGCTCTTGGGGAACTAGCATCCTACGGCGGGGGGGCCCGAGGTCGCGATAAACTCATCTTT. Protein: CALGELASYGGGARGRDKLIF.

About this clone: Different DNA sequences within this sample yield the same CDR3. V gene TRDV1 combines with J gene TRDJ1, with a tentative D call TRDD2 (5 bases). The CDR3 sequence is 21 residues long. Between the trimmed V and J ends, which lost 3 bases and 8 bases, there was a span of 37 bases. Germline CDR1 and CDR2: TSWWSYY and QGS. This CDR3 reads CALGEPTSPWFRSGGFPKLIF. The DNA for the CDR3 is TGTGCTCTTGGGGAGCCCACTTCCCCTTGGTTCAGGTCCGGTGGGTTTCCGAAACTCATCTTT.

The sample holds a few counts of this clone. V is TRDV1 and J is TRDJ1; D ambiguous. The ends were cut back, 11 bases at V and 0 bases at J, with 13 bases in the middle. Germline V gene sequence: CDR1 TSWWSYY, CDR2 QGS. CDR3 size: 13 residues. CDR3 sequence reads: CAMEAGNTDKLIF. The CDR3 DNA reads TGTGCTATGGAGGCCGGCAACACCGATAAACTCATCTTT.

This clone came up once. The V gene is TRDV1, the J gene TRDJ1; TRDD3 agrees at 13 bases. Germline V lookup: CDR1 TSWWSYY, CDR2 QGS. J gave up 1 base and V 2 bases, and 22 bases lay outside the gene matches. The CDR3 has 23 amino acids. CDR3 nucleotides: TGTGCTCTTGGGGAAGAACTACCCACAGTGAACTGGGGGATACGGTCTGGCACCGATAAACTCATCTTT. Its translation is CALGEELPTVNWGIRSGTDKLIF.

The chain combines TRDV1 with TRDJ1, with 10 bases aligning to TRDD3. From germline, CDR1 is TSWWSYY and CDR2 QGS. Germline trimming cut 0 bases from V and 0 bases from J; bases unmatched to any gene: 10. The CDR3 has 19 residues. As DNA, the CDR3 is TGTGCTCTTGGGGAACTGCCCCGACTGGGGGATGTGTACACCGATAAACTCATCTTT. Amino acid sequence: CALGELPRLGDVYTDKLIF.

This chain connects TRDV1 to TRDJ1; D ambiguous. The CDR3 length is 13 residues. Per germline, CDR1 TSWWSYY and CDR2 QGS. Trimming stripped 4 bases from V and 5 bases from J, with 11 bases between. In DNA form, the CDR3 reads TGTGCTCTTGGGGTTCTTTCCCCGGATAAACTCATCTTT. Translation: CALGVLSPDKLIF.

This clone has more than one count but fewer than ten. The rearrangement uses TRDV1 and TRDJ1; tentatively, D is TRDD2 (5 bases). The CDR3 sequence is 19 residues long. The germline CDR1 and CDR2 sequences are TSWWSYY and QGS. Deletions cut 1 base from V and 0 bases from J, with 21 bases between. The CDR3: CALGEPYPTPTVHTDKLIF. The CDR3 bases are TGTGCTCTTGGGGAACCCTACCCCACGCCCACTGTGCACACCGATAAACTCATCTTT.

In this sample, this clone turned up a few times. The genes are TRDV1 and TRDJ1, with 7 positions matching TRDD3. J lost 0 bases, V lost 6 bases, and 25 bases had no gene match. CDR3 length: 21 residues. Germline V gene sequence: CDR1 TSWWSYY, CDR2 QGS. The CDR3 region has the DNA TGTGCTCTTGGTATTGTGGGCTGGGGGCTACCGCGGATGGTTTACACCGATAAACTCATCTTT. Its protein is CALGIVGWGLPRMVYTDKLIF.

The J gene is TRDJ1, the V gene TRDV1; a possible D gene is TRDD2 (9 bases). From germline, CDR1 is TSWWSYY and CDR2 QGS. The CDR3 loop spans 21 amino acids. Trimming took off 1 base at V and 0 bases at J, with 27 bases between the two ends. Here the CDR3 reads CALGEPPPFLQLGVDTDKLIF. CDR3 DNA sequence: TGTGCTCTTGGGGAACCGCCCCCCTTCCTACAACTGGGGGTTGACACCGATAAACTCATCTTT.

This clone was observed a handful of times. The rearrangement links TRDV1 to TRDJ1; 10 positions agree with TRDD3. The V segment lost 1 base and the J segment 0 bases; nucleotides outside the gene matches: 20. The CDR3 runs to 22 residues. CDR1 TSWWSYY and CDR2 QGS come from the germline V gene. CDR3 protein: CALGEPHDKGTGGCPYTDKLIF. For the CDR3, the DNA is TGTGCTCTTGGGGAACCCCACGATAAGGGTACTGGGGGATGCCCGTACACCGATAAACTCATCTTT.

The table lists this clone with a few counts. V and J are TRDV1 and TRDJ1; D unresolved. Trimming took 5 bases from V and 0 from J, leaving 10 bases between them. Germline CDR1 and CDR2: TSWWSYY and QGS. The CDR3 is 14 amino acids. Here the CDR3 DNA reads TGTGCTCTTGGGATGGGAGGATACACCGATAAACTCATCTTT. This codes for CALGMGGYTDKLIF.

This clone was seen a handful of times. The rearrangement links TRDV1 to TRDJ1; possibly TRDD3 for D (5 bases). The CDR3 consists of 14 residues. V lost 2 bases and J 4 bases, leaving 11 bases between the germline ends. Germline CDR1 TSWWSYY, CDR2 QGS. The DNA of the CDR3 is TGTGCTCTTGGGGAAAAGTATGGATACGATAAACTCATCTTT. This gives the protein CALGEKYGYDKLIF.

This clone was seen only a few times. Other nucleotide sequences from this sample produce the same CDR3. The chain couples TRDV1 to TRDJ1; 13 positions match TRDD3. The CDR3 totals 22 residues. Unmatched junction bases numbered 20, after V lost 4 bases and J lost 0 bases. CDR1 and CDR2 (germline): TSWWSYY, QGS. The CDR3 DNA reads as TGTGCTCTTGGGGGCTCCCCTCCGAGGGGACTGGGGGATACGCCGTACACCGATAAACTCATCTTT. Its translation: CALGGSPPRGLGDTPYTDKLIF.

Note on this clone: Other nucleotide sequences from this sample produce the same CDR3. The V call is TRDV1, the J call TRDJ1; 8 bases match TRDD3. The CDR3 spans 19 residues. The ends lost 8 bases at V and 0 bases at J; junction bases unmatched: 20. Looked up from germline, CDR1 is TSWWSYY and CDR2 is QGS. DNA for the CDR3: TGTGCTCTTCGGCTACCTCCCGGTACTGGGGGTCATTACACCGATAAACTCATCTTT. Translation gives CALRLPPGTGGHYTDKLIF.